These 19 T cell receptor beta chains were all obtained from the same sample, sequenced in a study of control samples from healthy donors and cancer patients. Sequenced by immunoSEQ multiplex PCR; TCRdb stores in-frame clones only, minus some. The table records more than 85,000 clones, roughly nine tenths of them present only once. Material: blood. The receptors originated from a human donor in good health. The donor label of this sample is uncertain.

The J gene is TRBJ1-6, the V gene TRBV19; D remains ambiguous. V dropped 1 base and J dropped 10 bases, with 11 bases sitting between them. This CDR3 contains 14 residues. Germline loops: CDR1 LNHDA, CDR2 SQIVND (reference sequence). CDR3 in DNA: TGTGCCAGTAGTATAGTTGTGCGGGGATCACCCCTCCACTTT. It is translated as CASSIVVRGSPLHF.

The V gene is TRBV15, the J gene TRBJ1-1; 12 nucleotides line up with TRBD1. V lost 5 bases, J lost 7 bases, and 8 bases stayed unmatched. The CDR3 is 15 amino acids. Germline loops: CDR1 LNHNV, CDR2 YYDKDF (reference sequence). As DNA, the CDR3 is TGTGCCACCAGCCACCGGGGGGACAGGGGGCGTGAAGCTTTCTTT. This sequence encodes CATSHRGDRGREAFF.

This sequence joins TRBV6-1 and TRBJ1-2, with 10 positions matching TRBD1. The V gene's germline CDR1 is MNHNS and CDR2 SASEGT. This CDR3 is 15 amino acids long. The ends lost 2 bases at V and 5 bases at J; junction bases unmatched: 5. CDR3 sequence reads: CASSEMTGGRYGYTF. CDR3 nucleotides: TGTGCCAGCAGTGAAATGACAGGGGGCCGGTATGGCTACACCTTC.

A single count supports this clone. The rearrangement links TRBV20-1 to TRBJ1-4; D not resolved. Germline-derived CDR1 and CDR2 are DFQATT and SNEGSKA (reference sequence). The CDR3 is made up of 11 amino acids. The V gene lost 5 bases and the J gene lost 6 bases, with 7 bases spanning the gap. CDR3: CSAALDEKLFF. In nucleotides, the CDR3 is TGCAGTGCTGCCCTGGATGAAAAACTGTTTTTT.

This chain uses TRBV10-3 with TRBJ1-2; D might be TRBD1 (5 bases). Trimming removed 3 bases at V and 8 bases at J, with 19 bases between. There are 15 residues in the CDR3. The germline V gene encodes CDR1 ENHRY and CDR2 SYGVKD. In DNA, the CDR3 is TGTGCCATCAGTGACGGACCGCAAGGGACCCGCGGCTACACCTTC. Its translation: CAISDGPQGTRGYTF.

On this clone: One end of the junction is discordant with germline, which a read error may explain. The rearrangement links TRBV27 to TRBJ1-2; the D is unclear. Germline V gene sequence: CDR1 MNHEY, CDR2 SMNVEV (reference sequence). The CDR3 covers 11 residues. CDR3 in amino acids: CNVGKGYGYTF. The DNA of the CDR3 is TGCAACGTGGGGAAGGGTTATGGCTACACCTTC.

V and J are TRBV19 and TRBJ1-2; D gene uncertain. Deletions cut 7 bases from V and 7 bases from J, with 16 bases between. The CDR3 sequence is 13 residues long. The V gene's germline CDR1 is LNHDA and CDR2 SQIVND (reference sequence). The CDR3 sequence is CASTHSGVAGYTF. DNA of the CDR3: TGTGCCAGTACCCACTCTGGGGTCGCTGGCTACACCTTC.

CDR3 nucleotide sequence: TGTGCCAGCAGCTTTAATAGGGGGGTGGGGAATGAGCAGTTCTTC. This translates into CASSFNRGVGNEQFF. The V gene is TRBV7-8, the J gene TRBJ2-1; perhaps D is TRBD1 or TRBD2 (6 bases each). Germline V gene data show CDR1 as SGHVS and CDR2 as FQNEAQ. V lost 3 bases, J lost 7 bases, and 16 bases lay in between. CDR3 length: 15 amino acids.

V is TRBV5-4 and J is TRBJ1-1, with 8 bases lining up with TRBD1. Germline loops: CDR1 SGHNT, CDR2 YYREEE (reference sequence). The J segment lost 10 bases and the V segment lost 4 bases, leaving 6 bases of the junction unmatched. This CDR3 comprises 12 residues. The CDR3 DNA reads TGTGCCAGCAGCCCCAACACAGGGGGAGCTTTCTTT. Protein product: CASSPNTGGAFF.

The rearrangement uses TRBV28 and TRBJ2-7; possibly TRBD1 or TRBD2 for D (6 bases each). V was pared by 7 bases and J by 3 bases, with 16 bases between. Germline V gives CDR1 MDHEN, CDR2 SYDVKM. The CDR3 spans 14 residues. CDR3 amino acids: CASTPLGGVYEQYF. CDR3 DNA sequence: TGTGCCAGCACCCCTTTGGGGGGCGTCTACGAGCAGTACTTC.

The chain is built from TRBV6-5 and TRBJ2-6, with D possibly matching TRBD2 (5 bases). Per germline, CDR1 MNHEY and CDR2 SVGAGI. The CDR3 covers 15 residues. Trimming left V 2 bases short and J 1 base short, with 6 bases between. The CDR3 sequence is CASSYGGSGANVLTF. In DNA, the CDR3 is TGTGCCAGCAGTTACGGAGGATCTGGGGCCAACGTCCTGACTTTC.

The chain is built from TRBV19 and TRBJ1-2; the D gene is possibly TRBD1 (6 bases). CDR1 is LNHDA and CDR2 is SQIVND in the germline V gene (reference sequence). This CDR3 has 15 residues. Trimming removed 5 bases from V and 6 bases from J, with 19 bases in between. The CDR3 nucleotides read TGTGCCAGTAGTGTAAACAGGGAGAATGAGGATGGCTACACCTTC. This gives the protein CASSVNRENEDGYTF.

The chain links TRBV6-6 to TRBJ1-5, with TRBD1 matching over 7 bases. Unmatched junction bases numbered 9, after V lost 11 bases and J lost 5 bases. CDR1 is MNHNY and CDR2 is SVGAGI in the germline V gene (reference sequence). This CDR3 comprises 13 residues. As DNA, the CDR3 is TGTGCCGGCCAACAGGGGAGTGATCAGCCCCAGCATTTT. Amino acid sequence: CAGQQGSDQPQHF.

The chain is built from TRBV6-1 and TRBJ2-4; 9 positions match TRBD1. V trimming: 0 bases; J trimming: 3 bases; junction bases outside the gene matches: 12. CDR3 length: 19 amino acids. Per germline, CDR1 MNHNS and CDR2 SASEGT. CDR3 residues: CASSEAPIQGAMGKNIQYF. Here the CDR3 DNA reads TGTGCCAGCAGTGAAGCTCCAATACAGGGGGCTATGGGCAAAAACATTCAGTACTTC.

This clone was observed once. This sequence joins TRBV12-3 or TRBV12-4 and TRBJ1-5, with unresolved D. The CDR3 contains 12 residues. V lost 7 bases and J 8 bases, leaving 12 bases between the germline ends. The DNA of the CDR3 is TGTGCCAGCAACCTCGGGTACGAGCCCCAGCATTTT. Translating it yields CASNLGYEPQHF.

V usage is TRBV2 and J usage is TRBJ1-5; tentatively, D is TRBD1 (5 bases). Germline V gene sequence: CDR1 SNHLY, CDR2 FYNNEI. The CDR3 loop spans 15 amino acids. The germline V and J ends were trimmed by 3 bases and 6 bases, with 15 bases remaining between them. Here the CDR3 DNA reads TGTGCCAGCAGTGACCAACCCTGGGGGAGTCAGCCCCAGCATTTT. Its protein is CASSDQPWGSQPQHF.

The chain joins TRBV10-1 to TRBJ1-2, with 8 bases aligning to TRBD1. Trimming took 10 bases from V and 4 from J; bases not matched to a gene: 11. This CDR3 is 14 amino acids long. The germline V gene has CDR1 WNHNN and CDR2 SYGVQD (reference sequence). CDR3 nucleotide sequence: TGCGCCAAAAGGGACAGGTCAGAATCCTATGGCTACACCTTC. Its protein product is CAKRDRSESYGYTF.

The gene calls are TRBV9 and TRBJ2-3, with 7 bases aligning to TRBD1. This CDR3 has 13 residues. Germline CDR1 SGDLS, CDR2 YYNGEE. V was clipped by 5 bases and J by 3 bases; unmatched bases: 3. The CDR3 reads CASSRGPTDTQYF. The CDR3 nucleotides read TGTGCCAGCAGTAGGGGGCCGACAGATACGCAGTATTTT.

The gene calls are TRBV7-9 and TRBJ2-1; D possibly corresponds to TRBD1 (5 bases). This CDR3 contains 16 residues. Germline V lookup: CDR1 SEHNR, CDR2 FQNEAQ (reference sequence). V was cut by 4 bases and J by 6 bases, with 19 bases left in between. The CDR3 spells CASSSLRASQGNEQFF. The CDR3 DNA reads as TGTGCCAGCAGCTCACTTAGAGCGAGTCAGGGCAATGAGCAGTTCTTC.